The 26 T cell receptor beta chains reported below all come from one sample, sequenced in a study of blood T cell repertoires in COVID-19. Assay: immunoSEQ multiplex PCR; the TCRdb copy retains only in-frame clones and omits some. The sample yields some 250,000 clones, approximately 90% seen once. Sequencing input: PBMCs or T cells enriched from blood (not recorded which). The source of these receptors is a woman aged 40 to 55 with acute COVID-19.

V usage is TRBV5-1 and J usage is TRBJ2-2; 9 bases align to TRBD1. Germline CDR1 reads SGHRS; CDR2 reads YFSETQ. The V and J ends lost 4 bases and 6 bases, in that order; junction bases with no gene match: 4. The CDR3 is made up of 14 amino acids. The CDR3 DNA follows: TGCGCCAGCAGCACCACAGGGGGCCCCGGGGAGCTGTTTTTT. Translated: CASSTTGGPGELFF.

J is TRBJ1-4 and V is TRBV30, with 7 bases fitting TRBD1. The germline V gene encodes CDR1 GTSNPN and CDR2 SVGIG (reference sequence). The CDR3 sequence is 15 residues long. The V gene end was trimmed by 0 bases and the J gene end by 7 bases; junction bases not matched to a gene: 8. For the CDR3, the DNA is TGTGCCTGGAGTGTGCCGACAGGGCGGGGTGAAAAACTGTTTTTT. Translation: CAWSVPTGRGEKLFF.

The chain recombines TRBV7-2 with TRBJ1-5; D is ambiguous. This CDR3 spans 14 amino acids. CDR1 and CDR2 from the germline V gene are SGHTA and FQGNSA. V lost 5 bases, J lost 0 bases, and 8 bases lay in between. The CDR3, as DNA: TGTGCCAGCAGCCCTAGAGTTAGCAATCAGCCCCAGCATTTT. This translates into CASSPRVSNQPQHF.

This clone was counted a single time. This rearrangement joins TRBV6-2 or TRBV6-3 to TRBJ2-3, with 12 bases that match TRBD2. The V gene end was trimmed by 0 bases and the J gene end by 2 bases; junction bases not matched to a gene: 3. The CDR3 is 17 residues long. Germline lookup yields CDR1 MNHEY and CDR2 SVGEGT. CDR3 sequence: CASSYSASGRATDTQYF. CDR3 DNA sequence: TGTGCCAGCAGTTACTCGGCTAGCGGGAGGGCCACAGATACGCAGTATTTT.

The chain is built from TRBV28 and TRBJ1-2; TRBD1 matches at 7 bases. CDR1 is MDHEN, CDR2 SYDVKM, per germline. J was trimmed by 5 bases and V by 6 bases; bases with no gene match: 9. The CDR3 covers 14 residues. Here the CDR3 DNA reads TGTGCCAGCAGCTCCACCGGACAGGCGTATGGCTACACCTTC. Its translation: CASSSTGQAYGYTF.

The chain has TRBV18 and TRBJ1-4, with unresolved D. The CDR3 has 16 amino acids. Trimming cost V 4 bases and J 6 bases, with 18 bases left between them. Per the germline V gene, CDR1 is KGHSH and CDR2 is LQKENI. For the CDR3, the DNA is TGTGCCAGCTCACGCGACACGGCCATTGATGATGAAAAACTGTTTTTT. Translated: CASSRDTAIDDEKLFF.

The chain joins TRBV5-1 to TRBJ1-6, with D possibly matching TRBD1 (5 bases). Germline V lookup: CDR1 SGHRS, CDR2 YFSETQ. This CDR3 comprises 15 residues. The V end was cut by 6 bases, the J end by 8 bases, with 18 bases between. The CDR3 nucleotides are TGCGCCAGCACCTCAGGCGGGGGTAGGGATTCACCCCTCCACTTT. Translation gives CASTSGGGRDSPLHF.

In its sample, this clone was seen a few times. The gene calls are TRBV7-2 and TRBJ2-2; weak D call: TRBD2 (6 bases). CDR1 and CDR2 (germline): SGHTA, FQGNSA. The CDR3 contains 15 residues. With 1 base removed from V and 7 bases from J, the gap between germline ends came to 13 bases. CDR3 sequence: CASSLEGRGIGELFF. The CDR3, as DNA: TGTGCCAGCAGCTTAGAAGGGCGGGGAATCGGGGAGCTGTTTTTT.

CDR3 in amino acids: CATLRCPDTTNSGANVLTF. CDR3 in DNA: TGTGCCACCCTGAGGTGCCCGGACACTACAAACTCTGGGGCCAACGTCCTGACTTTC. The chain carries TRBV24-1 and TRBJ2-6; D might be TRBD1 (5 bases). This CDR3 is built from 19 residues. CDR1 is KGHDR, CDR2 SFDVKD, per germline. V was pared by 9 bases and J by 0 bases, with 23 bases between.

J is TRBJ1-5 and V is TRBV7-9; 7 bases line up with TRBD1. The CDR3 sequence is 15 residues long. Germline loops: CDR1 SEHNR, CDR2 FQNEAQ (reference sequence). V lost 5 bases and J lost 6; bases outside the gene matches: 10. CDR3 bases: TGTGCCAGCAGCGTAGGGGGCGCCGACGGTCAGCCCCAGCATTTT. The encoded protein is CASSVGGADGQPQHF.

The CDR3 nucleotides are TGTGCCAGCAGCGGAACTAGCGGGACCTACACAGATACGCAGTATTTT. Amino acids: CASSGTSGTYTDTQYF. The chain employs TRBV7-3 and TRBJ2-3, with 10 bases identical to TRBD2. With V trimmed by 5 bases and J by 2 bases, 7 bases remained unmatched. Germline V gene data show CDR1 as SGHTA and CDR2 as FQGTGA. The CDR3 covers 16 residues. Looking up the rest from reference TRBV7-3 and TRBJ2-3 gives the full variable domain: GAGVSQTPSNKVTEKGKYVELRCDPISGHTALYWYRQSLGQGPEFLIYFQGTGAADDSGLPNDRFFAVRPEGSVSTLKIQRTERGDSAVYLCASSGTSGTYTDTQYFGPGTRLTVL.

The genes are TRBV7-9 and TRBJ2-3, with TRBD1 matching 7 bases. Germline values: CDR1 SEHNR, CDR2 FQNEAQ (reference sequence). The CDR3 is 15 amino acids. The V segment lost 6 bases and the J segment 0 bases; nucleotides outside the gene matches: 6. CDR3 coding DNA: TGTGCCAGCAGTTCCAGGGGGATTAGCACAGATACGCAGTATTTT. Translation: CASSSRGISTDTQYF.

The V call is TRBV5-1, the J call TRBJ1-1, with TRBD1 identical over 11 bases. The ends lost 3 bases at V and 6 bases at J; junction bases unmatched: 4. Germline CDR1 SGHRS, CDR2 YFSETQ. The CDR3 contains 14 residues. The CDR3 is CASSWDRGSSEAFF. In nucleotides, the CDR3 is TGCGCCAGCAGCTGGGACAGGGGGAGTTCTGAAGCTTTCTTT. The whole variable domain, filled in from reference TRBV5-1 and TRBJ1-1, reads KAGVTQTPRYLIKTRGQQVTLSCSPISGHRSVSWYQQTPGQGLQFLFEYFSETQRNKGNFPGRFSGRQFSNSRSEMNVSTLELGDSALYLCASSWDRGSSEAFFGQGTRLTVV.

The chain links TRBV5-8 to TRBJ2-5; the match to TRBD1 covers 8 bases. V lost 0 bases, J lost 5 bases, and 0 bases stayed unmatched. Germline assignment: CDR1 SGHTS and CDR2 YDEGEE. The CDR3 length is 13 residues. Here the CDR3 reads CASSLAGGETQYF. The CDR3 nucleotides are TGTGCCAGCAGCTTGGCAGGGGGCGAGACCCAGTACTTC.

The chain recombines TRBV20-1 with TRBJ1-5; 7 bases match TRBD1. V dropped 3 bases and J dropped 1; count of bases not matched to a gene: 3. The CDR3 is made up of 14 amino acids. Germline V gene sequence: CDR1 DFQATT, CDR2 SNEGSKA (reference sequence). Written as DNA, the CDR3 is TGCAGTGCTAGTAAGACAGGGAGCAATCAGCCCCAGCATTTT. Translated: CSASKTGSNQPQHF.

The chain carries TRBV5-8 and TRBJ2-6, with TRBD1 matching 11 bases. The V gene's germline CDR1 is SGHTS and CDR2 YDEGEE. V dropped 4 bases and J dropped 0; count of bases not matched to a gene: 9. The CDR3 consists of 19 residues. CDR3 protein: CASSGPRGTGGSGANVLTF. In DNA, the CDR3 is TGTGCCAGCAGCGGGCCTCGTGGGACAGGGGGCTCTGGGGCCAACGTCCTGACTTTC.

V usage is TRBV5-6 and J usage is TRBJ1-1; 9 bases line up with TRBD1. Germline V gene lookup returns CDR1 SGHDT and CDR2 YYEEEE. V gave up 0 bases and J gave up 5 bases; unmatched junction bases: 5. The CDR3 extends over 15 amino acids. The CDR3 DNA reads TGTGCCAGCAGCTTGGACAGGGGGCTGGTGACTGAAGCTTTCTTT. Protein product: CASSLDRGLVTEAFF. The full variable domain, with the rest looked up from reference TRBV5-6 and TRBJ1-1, is DAGVTQSPTHLIKTRGQQVTLRCSPKSGHDTVSWYQQALGQGPQFIFQYYEEEERQRGNFPDRFSGHQFPNYSSELNVNALLLGDSALYLCASSLDRGLVTEAFFGQGTRLTVV.

The gene calls are TRBV18 and TRBJ1-2, with 11 bases matching TRBD1. The CDR3 has 14 residues. J gave up 7 bases and V 2 bases, and 3 bases lay outside the gene matches. Germline V gene data show CDR1 as KGHSH and CDR2 as LQKENI. The DNA for the CDR3 is TGTGCCAGCTCACCAGGACAGGGGGCGGCTGGCTACACCTTC. This encodes CASSPGQGAAGYTF. Based on the CDR3 plus reference TRBV18 and TRBJ1-2, the full variable domain is NAGVMQNPRHLVRRRGQEARLRCSPMKGHSHVYWYRQLPEEGLKFMVYLQKENIIDESGMPKERFSAEFPKEGPSILRIQQVVRGDSAAYFCASSPGQGAAGYTFGSGTRLTVV.

The chain links TRBV29-1 to TRBJ2-1; 10 positions match TRBD2. The ends lost 6 bases at V and 8 bases at J; junction bases unmatched: 10. Germline-derived CDR1 and CDR2 are SQVTM and ANQGSEA. This CDR3 comprises 14 residues. Here the CDR3 reads CSVVTGTSVDEQFF. The CDR3, as DNA: TGCAGCGTGGTAACCGGGACTAGCGTTGATGAGCAGTTCTTC.

The V gene is TRBV24-1, the J gene TRBJ1-6, with D possibly being TRBD1 (5 bases). Trimming cost V 7 bases and J 5 bases, with 11 bases left between them. The CDR3 loop spans 14 amino acids. Germline V gene data show CDR1 as KGHDR and CDR2 as SFDVKD. CDR3 sequence (DNA): TGTGCCACCAGAGACAGTCATCATAATTCACCCCTCCACTTT. This gives the protein CATRDSHHNSPLHF.

The rearrangement links TRBV28 to TRBJ1-5, with TRBD1 as a possible D gene (5 bases). This CDR3 has 14 residues. The ends were cut back, 6 bases at V and 2 bases at J, with 11 bases in the middle. Germline CDR1 and CDR2: MDHEN and SYDVKM. CDR3 in DNA: TGTGCCAGCAGCCCTGGACAACGCAATCAGCCCCAGCATTTT. This gives the protein CASSPGQRNQPQHF.

The J gene is TRBJ2-1, the V gene TRBV4-1; possibly TRBD1 for D (6 bases). CDR3 size: 12 residues. Germline-derived CDR1 and CDR2 are MGHRA and YSYEKL. The germline V and J ends were trimmed by 4 bases and 5 bases, with 6 bases remaining between them. CDR3: CASSPGDNEQFF. The CDR3 DNA is TGCGCCAGCAGCCCAGGGGACAATGAGCAGTTCTTC.

V usage is TRBV28 and J usage is TRBJ2-7; D perhaps matches TRBD1 (6 bases). Per the germline V gene, CDR1 is MDHEN and CDR2 is SYDVKM. This CDR3 contains 15 residues. V lost 3 bases, J lost 3 bases, and 15 bases lay in between. The CDR3 loop reads CASSFRDTIFYEQYF. The DNA for the CDR3 is TGTGCCAGCAGTTTTCGGGACACCATTTTCTACGAGCAGTACTTC.

The chain links TRBV5-4 to TRBJ1-2, with D possibly being TRBD1 (6 bases). Germline CDR1 and CDR2: SGHNT and YYREEE (reference sequence). The length of the CDR3 is 13 residues. Trimming pared 4 bases from V and 4 bases from J, leaving 11 bases between. The CDR3 DNA is TGTGCCAGCAGCGCCCAGGGGACCTATGGCTACACCTTC. This translates into CASSAQGTYGYTF.

The V call is TRBV5-6, the J call TRBJ1-1; weak D call: TRBD1 (5 bases). Germline CDR1 is SGHDT and CDR2 is YYEEEE. CDR3 length: 14 residues. V was cut by 1 base and J by 1 base, with 8 bases left in between. The CDR3 sequence is CASSLQGKNTEAFF. CDR3 coding DNA: TGTGCCAGCAGCTTGCAGGGAAAGAACACTGAAGCTTTCTTT.

This chain connects TRBV28 to TRBJ1-5; no clear D gene. This CDR3 is 12 amino acids long. Trimming cost V 5 bases and J 3 bases, with 5 bases left between them. From germline, CDR1 is MDHEN and CDR2 SYDVKM. CDR3 amino acids: CASSALNQPQHF. The CDR3 coding sequence is TGTGCCAGCAGTGCGCTCAATCAGCCCCAGCATTTT.